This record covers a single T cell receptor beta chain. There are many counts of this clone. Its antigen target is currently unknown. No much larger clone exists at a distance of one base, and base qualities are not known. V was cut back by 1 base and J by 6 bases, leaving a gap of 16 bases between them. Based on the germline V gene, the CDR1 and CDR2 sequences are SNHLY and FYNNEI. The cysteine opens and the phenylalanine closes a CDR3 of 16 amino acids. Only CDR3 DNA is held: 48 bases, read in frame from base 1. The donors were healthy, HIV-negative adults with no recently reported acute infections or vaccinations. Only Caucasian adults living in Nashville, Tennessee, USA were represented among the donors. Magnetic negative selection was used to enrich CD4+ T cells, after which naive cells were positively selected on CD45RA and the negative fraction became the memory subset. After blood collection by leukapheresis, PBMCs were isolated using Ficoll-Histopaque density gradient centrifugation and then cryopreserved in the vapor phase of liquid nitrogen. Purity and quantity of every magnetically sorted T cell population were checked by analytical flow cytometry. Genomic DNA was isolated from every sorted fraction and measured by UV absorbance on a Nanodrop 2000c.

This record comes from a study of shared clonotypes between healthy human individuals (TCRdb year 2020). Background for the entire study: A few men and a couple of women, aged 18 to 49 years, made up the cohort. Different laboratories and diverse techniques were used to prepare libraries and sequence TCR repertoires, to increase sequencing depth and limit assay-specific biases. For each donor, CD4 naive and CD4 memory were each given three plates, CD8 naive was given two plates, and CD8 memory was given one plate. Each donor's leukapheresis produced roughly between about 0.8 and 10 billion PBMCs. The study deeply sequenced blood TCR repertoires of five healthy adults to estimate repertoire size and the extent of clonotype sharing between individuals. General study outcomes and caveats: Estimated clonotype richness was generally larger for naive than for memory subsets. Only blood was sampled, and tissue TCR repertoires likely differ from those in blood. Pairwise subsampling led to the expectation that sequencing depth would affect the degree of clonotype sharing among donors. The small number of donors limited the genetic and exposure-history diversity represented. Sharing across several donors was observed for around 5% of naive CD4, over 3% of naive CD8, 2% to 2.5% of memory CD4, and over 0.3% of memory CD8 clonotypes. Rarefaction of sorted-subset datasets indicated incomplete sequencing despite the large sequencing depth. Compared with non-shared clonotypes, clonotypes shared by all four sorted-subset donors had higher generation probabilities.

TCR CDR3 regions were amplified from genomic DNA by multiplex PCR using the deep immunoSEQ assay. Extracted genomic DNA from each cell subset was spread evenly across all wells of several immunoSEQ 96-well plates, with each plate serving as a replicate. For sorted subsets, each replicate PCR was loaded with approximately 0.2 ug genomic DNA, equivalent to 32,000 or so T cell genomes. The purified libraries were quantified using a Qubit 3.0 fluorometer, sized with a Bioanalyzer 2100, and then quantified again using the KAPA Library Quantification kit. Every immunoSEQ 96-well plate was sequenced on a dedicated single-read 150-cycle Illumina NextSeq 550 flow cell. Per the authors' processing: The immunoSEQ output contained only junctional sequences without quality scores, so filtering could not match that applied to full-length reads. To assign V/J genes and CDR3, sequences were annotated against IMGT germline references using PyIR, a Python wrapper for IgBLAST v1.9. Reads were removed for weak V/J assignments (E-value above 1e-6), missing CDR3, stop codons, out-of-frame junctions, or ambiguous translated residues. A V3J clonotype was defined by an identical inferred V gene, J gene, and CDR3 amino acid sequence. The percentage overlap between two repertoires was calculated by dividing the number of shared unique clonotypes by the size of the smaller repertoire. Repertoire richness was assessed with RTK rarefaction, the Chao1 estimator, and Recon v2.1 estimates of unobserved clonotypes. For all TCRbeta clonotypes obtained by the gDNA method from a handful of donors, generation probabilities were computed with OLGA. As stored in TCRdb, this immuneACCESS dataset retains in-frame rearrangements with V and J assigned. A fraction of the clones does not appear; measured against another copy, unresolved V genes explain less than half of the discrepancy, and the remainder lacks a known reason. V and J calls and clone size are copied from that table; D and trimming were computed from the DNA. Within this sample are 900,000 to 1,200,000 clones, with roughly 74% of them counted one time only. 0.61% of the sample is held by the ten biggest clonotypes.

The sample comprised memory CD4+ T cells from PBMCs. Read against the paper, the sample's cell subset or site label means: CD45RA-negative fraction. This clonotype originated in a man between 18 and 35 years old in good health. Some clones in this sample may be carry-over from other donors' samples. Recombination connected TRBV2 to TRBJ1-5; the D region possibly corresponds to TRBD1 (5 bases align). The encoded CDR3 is CASSEGPHRGFQPQHF. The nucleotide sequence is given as TGTGCCAGCAGTGAAGGGCCACACCGGGGCTTTCAGCCCCAGCATTTT.